This T cell receptor (beta chain) stems from a study of shared clonotypes between healthy human individuals (TCRdb year 2020). Regarding the study in general: The cohort included a few men and a couple of women between 18 and 49 years of age. Per donor, three plates each were used for CD4 naive and CD4 memory, two for CD8 naive, and one for CD8 memory. Blood TCR repertoires of about five healthy adults were deeply sequenced to estimate repertoire size and the extent of clonotype sharing between individuals. Different laboratories and diverse techniques were used to prepare libraries and sequence TCR repertoires, to increase sequencing depth and limit assay-specific biases. Between about 0.94 and 8.9 billion PBMCs per donor were obtained by leukapheresis.

The germline V gene (reference sequence) provides CDR1 SGHNT and CDR2 YYREEE. V is shortened by 0 bases, J by 6 bases, and the region joining them spans 6 bases. Its CDR3 holds 13 amino acids, cysteine through phenylalanine. Of the read, only the CDR3 DNA is kept; its 39 bases are in frame from base 1. This clone was picked up a small number of times. This receptor's antigen is unknown. Base qualities are missing; no much larger clone stands one base away. The donors were healthy, HIV-negative adults with no recently reported acute infections or vaccinations. Only Caucasian adults living in Nashville, Tennessee, USA were represented among the donors. CD4+ T cells were enriched by magnetic negative selection; naive cells were then positively selected on CD45RA, and the negative fraction formed the memory subset. After blood collection by leukapheresis, PBMCs were isolated using Ficoll-Histopaque density gradient centrifugation and then cryopreserved in the vapor phase of liquid nitrogen. Analytical flow cytometry was used to check the purity and quantity of each magnetically sorted T cell population. Genomic DNA was isolated from every sorted fraction and measured by UV absorbance on a Nanodrop 2000c.

Using the deep immunoSEQ assay, multiplex PCR amplified TCR CDR3 regions from genomic DNA. For each cell subset, the extracted genomic DNA was distributed evenly across all wells of several immunoSEQ 96-well plates, and each plate served as one replicate. For sorted subsets, about 210 ng of genomic DNA, equivalent to 25,000 to 35,000 T cell genomes, went into each replicate PCR. The purified libraries were quantified using a Qubit 3.0 fluorometer, sized with a Bioanalyzer 2100, and then quantified again using the KAPA Library Quantification kit. A separate single-read 150-cycle Illumina NextSeq 550 flow cell was used to sequence each immunoSEQ 96-well plate. Per the original workflow: Because the immunoSEQ output included only junctional sequences and no quality scores, the filtering could not be the same as the filtering used for full-length reads. To assign V/J genes and CDR3, sequences were annotated using PyIR, a Python wrapper for IgBLAST v1.9, with IMGT germline references. Reads were removed for weak V/J assignments (E-value above 1e-6), missing CDR3, stop codons, out-of-frame junctions, or ambiguous translated residues. V3J clonotypes were defined by identical inferred V gene, J gene, and CDR3 amino acid sequence. To compute the percentage overlap between repertoires, the number of shared unique clonotypes was divided by the size of the smaller repertoire. Three approaches were used to assess repertoire richness: RTK rarefaction, the Chao1 estimator, and Recon v2.1 estimates of unobserved clonotypes. For all TCRbeta clonotypes obtained by the gDNA method from a handful of donors, generation probabilities were computed with OLGA. In its TCRdb copy, this immuneACCESS table keeps in-frame sequences only and misses some clones. Where compared with another copy, unresolved V genes explain less than half of these, and the others have no known cause. The V and J calls and clone size are taken from that table; D and trimming were inferred from the DNA. This sample gives about a million clones in total; around four fifths of them show up just once. In total, the top ten clones hold about 1.4% of the sample.

Study-level results and caveats: Incomplete sequencing was indicated by rarefaction of sorted-subset datasets, despite the large sequencing depth. Pairwise subsampling led to the expectation that sequencing depth would affect the degree of clonotype sharing among donors. Clonotypes shared by all four sorted-subset donors showed higher generation probabilities than non-shared clonotypes. About 5% of naive CD4, 3.5% of naive CD8, about 2.1% of memory CD4, and approximately 0.39% of memory CD8 clonotypes were shared across a few donors. Because the study included only a small number of donors, the genetic and exposure-history diversity represented was limited. Estimated clonotype richness was generally larger for naive than for memory subsets. Only blood was sampled, and tissue TCR repertoires likely differ from those in blood.

The chain joins TRBV5-4 to TRBJ2-2, with the D gene uncertain. The TCR comes from a man younger than 30 in good health. The sequencing sample was made of memory CD4+ T cells sorted from blood. The cell subset or site label of this sample denotes: CD45RA-negative fraction. The CDR3 protein: CASSLVSSGELFF. The sequenced DNA is TGTGCCAGCAGCTTGGTTAGTTCCGGGGAGCTGTTTTTT. Reference TRBV5-4 and TRBJ2-2 proteins supply the regions before and after the CDR3; the full variable domain is: ETGVTQSPTHLIKTRGQQVTLRCSSQSGHNTVSWYQQALGQGPQFIFQYYREEENGRGNFPPRFSGLQFPNYSSELNVNALELDDSALYLCASSLVSSGELFFGEGSRLTVL.